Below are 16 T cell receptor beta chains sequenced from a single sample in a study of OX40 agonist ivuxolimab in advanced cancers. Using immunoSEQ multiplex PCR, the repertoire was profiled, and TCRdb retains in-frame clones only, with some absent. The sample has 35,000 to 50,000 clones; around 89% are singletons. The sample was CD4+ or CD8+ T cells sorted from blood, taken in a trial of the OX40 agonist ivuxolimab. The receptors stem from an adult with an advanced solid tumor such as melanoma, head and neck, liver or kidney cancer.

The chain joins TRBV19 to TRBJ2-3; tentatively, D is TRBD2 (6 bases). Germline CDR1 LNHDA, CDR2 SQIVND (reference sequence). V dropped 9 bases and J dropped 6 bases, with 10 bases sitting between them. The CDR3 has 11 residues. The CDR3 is CASGGLDTQYF. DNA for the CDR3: TGTGCCAGCGGGGGTTTGGATACGCAGTATTTT.

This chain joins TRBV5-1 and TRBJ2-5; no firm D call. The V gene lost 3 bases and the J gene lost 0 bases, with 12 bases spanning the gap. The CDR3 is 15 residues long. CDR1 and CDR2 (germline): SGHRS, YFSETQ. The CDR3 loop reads CASSSRWGNQETQYF. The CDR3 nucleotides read TGCGCCAGCAGCTCTCGGTGGGGAAACCAAGAGACCCAGTACTTC.

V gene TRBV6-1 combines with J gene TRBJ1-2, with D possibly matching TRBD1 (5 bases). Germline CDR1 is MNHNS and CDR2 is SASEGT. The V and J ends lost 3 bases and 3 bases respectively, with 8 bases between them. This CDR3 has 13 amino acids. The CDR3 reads CASSDGRDYGYTF. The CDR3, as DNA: TGTGCCAGCAGTGATGGCAGGGACTATGGCTACACCTTC.

CDR3 in DNA: TGTGCCAGCAGCGTAGGACCGAACACTGAAGCTTTCTTT. This sequence encodes CASSVGPNTEAFF. The chain links TRBV9 to TRBJ1-1, with D uncertain. CDR1 SGDLS and CDR2 YYNGEE come from the germline V gene. There are 13 residues in the CDR3. Trimming left V 0 bases short and J 1 base short, with 4 bases between.

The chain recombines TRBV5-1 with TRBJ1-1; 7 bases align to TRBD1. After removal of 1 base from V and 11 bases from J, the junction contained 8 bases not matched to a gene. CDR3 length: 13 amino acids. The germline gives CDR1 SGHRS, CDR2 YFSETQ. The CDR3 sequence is CASSLFQGGTAFF. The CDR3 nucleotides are TGCGCCAGCAGCTTGTTCCAGGGGGGGACGGCTTTCTTT.

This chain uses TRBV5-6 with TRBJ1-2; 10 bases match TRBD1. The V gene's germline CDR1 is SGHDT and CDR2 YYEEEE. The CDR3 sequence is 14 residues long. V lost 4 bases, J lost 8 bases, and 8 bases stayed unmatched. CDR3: CASSRGQGVWGYTF. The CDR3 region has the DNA TGTGCCAGCAGCCGTGGACAGGGGGTTTGGGGCTACACCTTC.

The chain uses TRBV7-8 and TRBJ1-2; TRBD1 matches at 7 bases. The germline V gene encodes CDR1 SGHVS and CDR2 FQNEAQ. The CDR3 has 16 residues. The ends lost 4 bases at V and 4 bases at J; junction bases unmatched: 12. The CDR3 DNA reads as TGTGCCAGCAGCTCCGGACAGGCCACCTCTACCTATGGCTACACCTTC. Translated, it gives CASSSGQATSTYGYTF.

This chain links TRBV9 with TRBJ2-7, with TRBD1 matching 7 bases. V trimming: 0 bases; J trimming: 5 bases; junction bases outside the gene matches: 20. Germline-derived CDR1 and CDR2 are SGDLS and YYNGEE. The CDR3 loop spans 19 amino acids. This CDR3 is CASSVASQGVDWVVHEQYF. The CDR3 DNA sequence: TGTGCCAGCAGCGTAGCTTCCCAGGGGGTTGATTGGGTGGTCCACGAGCAGTACTTC.

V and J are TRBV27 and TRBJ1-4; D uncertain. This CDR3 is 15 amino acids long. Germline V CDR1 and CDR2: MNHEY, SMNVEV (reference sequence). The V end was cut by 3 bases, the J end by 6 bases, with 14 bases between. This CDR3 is CASSFGRKSDEKLFF. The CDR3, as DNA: TGTGCCAGCAGTTTCGGAAGGAAGAGTGATGAAAAACTGTTTTTT.

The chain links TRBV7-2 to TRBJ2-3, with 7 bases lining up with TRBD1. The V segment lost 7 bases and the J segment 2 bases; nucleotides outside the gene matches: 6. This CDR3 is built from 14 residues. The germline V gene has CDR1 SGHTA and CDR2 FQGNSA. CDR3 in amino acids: CASKGALVTDTQYF. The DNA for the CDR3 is TGTGCCAGCAAGGGGGCCCTTGTCACAGATACGCAGTATTTT.

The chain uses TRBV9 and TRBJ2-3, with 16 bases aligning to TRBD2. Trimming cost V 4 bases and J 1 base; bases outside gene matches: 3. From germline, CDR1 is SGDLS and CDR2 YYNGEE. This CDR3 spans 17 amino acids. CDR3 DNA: TGTGCCAGCAGCCGTGGGACTAGCGGGGGGGGCACAGATACGCAGTATTTT. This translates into CASSRGTSGGGTDTQYF.

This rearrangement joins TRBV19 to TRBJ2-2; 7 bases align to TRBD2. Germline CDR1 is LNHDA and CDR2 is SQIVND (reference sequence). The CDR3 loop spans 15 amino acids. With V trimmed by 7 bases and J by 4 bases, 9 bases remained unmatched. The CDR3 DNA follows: TGTGCCAGTAAAGGAAGCGAGCGGGGCACCGGGGAGCTGTTTTTT. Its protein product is CASKGSERGTGELFF.

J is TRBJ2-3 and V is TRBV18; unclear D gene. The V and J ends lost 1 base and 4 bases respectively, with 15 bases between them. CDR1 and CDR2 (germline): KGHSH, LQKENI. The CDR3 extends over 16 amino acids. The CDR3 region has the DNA TGTGCCAGCTCACCACTCGGCTCCACCGGCCCAGATACGCAGTATTTT. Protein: CASSPLGSTGPDTQYF.

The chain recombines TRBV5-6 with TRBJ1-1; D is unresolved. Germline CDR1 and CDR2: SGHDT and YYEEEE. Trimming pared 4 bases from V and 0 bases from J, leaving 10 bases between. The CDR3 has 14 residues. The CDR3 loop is CASSRRVMNTEAFF. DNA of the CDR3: TGTGCCAGCAGCCGCCGGGTAATGAACACTGAAGCTTTCTTT.

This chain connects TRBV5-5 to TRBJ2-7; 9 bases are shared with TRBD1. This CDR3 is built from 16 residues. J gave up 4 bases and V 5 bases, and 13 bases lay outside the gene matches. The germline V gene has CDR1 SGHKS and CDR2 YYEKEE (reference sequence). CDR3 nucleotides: TGTGCCAGCAGTCTCTGGTCCGGGACAGGGCGGTACGAGCAGTACTTC. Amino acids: CASSLWSGTGRYEQYF.

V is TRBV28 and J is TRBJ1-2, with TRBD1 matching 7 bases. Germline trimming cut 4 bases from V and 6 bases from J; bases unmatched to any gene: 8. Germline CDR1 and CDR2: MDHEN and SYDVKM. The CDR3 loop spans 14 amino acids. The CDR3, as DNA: TGTGCCAGCAGTTCCGCACAGGGGTACGATGGCTACACCTTC. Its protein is CASSSAQGYDGYTF.